The entry below gives a single T cell receptor (beta chain) sequence along with its context. V shed 0 bases, J shed 9 bases, and the junction held 3 bases outside the gene matches. CDR3 size: 13 residues. CDR1 is LGHDT, CDR2 YNNKEL, per germline (reference sequence). The data originate from a study of blood T cell repertoires in COVID-19. Sequenced by immunoSEQ multiplex PCR; TCRdb stores in-frame clones only, minus some. This table has approximately 150,000 clones, just over 85% appearing once. Sequencing input: peripheral blood. This clonotype was sampled from a woman aged 55-70 years with acute or convalescent COVID-19. The J gene is TRBJ2-7, the V gene TRBV3-1 (or the pseudogene TRBV3-2), with 9 bases matching TRBD2. The CDR3 spells CASSQDRAGGQYF. The DNA of the CDR3 is TGTGCCAGCAGCCAAGATCGAGCGGGGGGGCAGTACTTC.